This TCR beta chain was identified in a study of CD8+CD57+ T cells in acquired aplastic anemia. Findings of the study overall: Patients had roughly 31 CD8+ CDR3 sequences in common with controls (the shared set).

All patients picked for sequencing had shown, by flow cytometry, an expansion of CD8+CD57+ cells. Every patient had severe acquired aplastic anemia. Note on this clonotype: The antigen remains undetermined.

TCR beta VDJ and CDR3 profiling used genomic DNA as template. One entry per CDR3 protein, called by TCRdb with MiXCR from the reads. This sample carries 270,000 or so distinct CDR3 sequences, 70% to 85% of them seen once, and the ten largest clones take approximately 40%. Material for sequencing was sorted CD4+, CD8+, or CD8+CD57+ T cells (not recorded which) from PBMCs. This clonotype was obtained from a human donor with aplastic anemia.

This CDR3 reads CASSSDRGNTPLHFF. The DNA for the CDR3 is TGTGCCAGCAGTTCAGACAGGGGCAATACACCCCTCCACTTCTTT. J is TRBJ1-1 and V is TRBV7-6, with 8 bases fitting TRBD1. Germline CDR1 is SGHVS and CDR2 is FNYEAQ. The V gene end was trimmed by 6 bases and the J gene end by 14 bases; junction bases not matched to a gene: 20. There are 15 residues in the CDR3.